A selection of T cell receptor beta chains follows, all from one sample in a study of beta chain features in type 1 diabetes. Generated by immunoSEQ multiplex PCR, the TCRdb table keeps only in-frame clones and is missing some. Here the sample spans hundreds of thousands of clones, roughly 13% being singletons. Material: naive CD4+ T cells from blood. The receptors shown here come from a man between 18 and 29 years old with type 1 diabetes. Both conserved end residues are part of each CDR3. The D gene is left open where the match is weak. Not every row has a clone size; where given, it reads once, few, many or a size class.

>TRBV4-1|TRBJ2-1|NA|few
CASSQGDSESNEQFF
TGCGCCAGCAGCCAAGGCGACAGCGAAAGCAATGAGCAGTTCTTC
>TRBV4-1|TRBJ1-5|NA|few
CASSQAQGRVQPQHF
TGCGCCAGCAGCCAAGCCCAGGGGAGGGTTCAGCCCCAGCATTTT
>TRBV28|TRBJ1-6|NA|NA
CASSIDRSNSPLHF
TGTGCCAGCAGCATCGACAGGAGCAATTCACCCCTCCACTTT
>TRBV7-2|TRBJ2-3|NA|few
CASSLGREDTQYF
TGTGCCAGCAGCTTAGGCAGGGAAGATACGCAGTATTTT
>TRBV9|TRBJ1-5|NA|few
CASSPRESQPQHF
TGTGCCAGCAGCCCCCGAGAAAGTCAGCCCCAGCATTTT
>TRBV25-1|TRBJ1-2|TRBD1|few
CASSNRRQGLNYGYTF
TGTGCCAGCAGTAACCGCCGACAGGGTCTGAACTATGGCTACACCTTC
>TRBV7-7|TRBJ2-1|NA|NA
CASSPGTGYNEQFF
TGTGCCAGCAGCCCCGGGACGGGCTACAATGAGCAGTTCTTC
>TRBV9|TRBJ2-6|TRBD1|few
CASSTPGTGEVSGANVLTF
TGTGCCAGCAGCACCCCCGGGACAGGGGAAGTCTCTGGGGCCAACGTCCTGACTTTC
>TRBV7-8|TRBJ1-5|NA|NA
CASSLKRVGGNQPQHF
TGTGCCAGCAGCTTAAAGAGGGTGGGGGGCAATCAGCCCCAGCATTTT
>TRBV2|TRBJ1-2|NA|NA
CASRDWTEPHYGYTF
TGTGCCAGCAGAGACTGGACAGAACCCCACTATGGCTACACCTTC
>TRBV1|TRBJ1-4|NA|few
CTSRSPGANEKLFF
TGCACCAGCAGATCCCCCGGGGCTAATGAAAAACTGTTTTTT
>TRBV6-5|TRBJ1-1|TRBD1|NA
CASSLGQPNTEAFF
TGTGCCAGCAGTCTGGGACAGCCTAACACTGAAGCTTTCTTT
>TRBV11-2|TRBJ2-5|NA|NA
CASSLERTTQETQYF
TGTGCCAGCAGCTTAGAGCGGACTACACAAGAGACCCAGTACTTC
>TRBV4-1|TRBJ2-7|NA|few
CASSQEGASHTSYEQYF
TGCGCCAGCAGCCAAGAAGGGGCTTCCCATACCTCCTACGAGCAGTACTTC
>TRBV2|TRBJ1-1|NA|NA
CASLDRPNTEAFF
TGTGCCAGTTTAGACAGGCCGAACACTGAAGCTTTCTTT
>TRBV28|TRBJ2-5|TRBD1|NA
CASSLGTGNQETQYF
TGTGCCAGCAGTTTAGGGACAGGGAATCAAGAGACCCAGTACTTC
>TRBV11-2|TRBJ1-2|NA|NA
CASSLTDGPYYGYTF
TGTGCCAGCAGCCTCACAGACGGACCTTACTATGGCTACACCTTC
>TRBV29-1|TRBJ2-1|TRBD2|few
CGGAYNEQFF
TGCGGGGGGGCCTACAATGAGCAGTTCTTC
>TRBV6-5|TRBJ1-2|NA|NA
CASTQTGGHGYTF
TGTGCCAGCACCCAGACTGGGGGTCATGGCTACACCTTC
>TRBV5-6|TRBJ2-2|NA|NA
CASSFYGDTGELFF
TGTGCCAGCAGCTTCTATGGAGACACCGGGGAGCTGTTTTTT
>TRBV30|TRBJ2-7|TRBD1|few
CAWGDRDRDSRVQYF
TGTGCCTGGGGGGACCGGGACAGGGACTCTAGGGTGCAGTACTTC
>TRBV6-5|TRBJ2-2|NA|few
CASSYLLGYTGELFF
TGTGCCAGCAGTTACTTGCTAGGGTACACCGGGGAGCTGTTTTTT
>TRBV7-2|TRBJ2-7|NA|NA
CASRDSLGPYEQYF
TGTGCCAGCCGGGATAGCCTAGGGCCCTACGAGCAGTACTTC
>TRBV7-9|TRBJ1-4|NA|once
CASSLGAGPEKLFF
TGTGCCAGCAGCTTAGGGGCAGGACCTGAAAAACTGTTTTTT
>TRBV18|TRBJ2-7|TRBD1|few
CASSPSGTGTGTNEQYF
TGTGCCAGCTCACCGTCGGGGACCGGGACAGGGACCAACGAGCAGTACTTC
>TRBV30|TRBJ2-7|NA|few
CAWSGSMASHYEQYF
TGTGCCTGGAGTGGCTCTATGGCGTCCCACTACGAGCAGTACTTC
>TRBV14|TRBJ2-6|NA|many
CASSPGSGANVLTF
TGTGCCAGCAGCCCCGGGTCTGGGGCCAACGTCCTGACTTTC
>TRBV29-1|TRBJ1-2|NA|few
CSVDGSGGYGYTF
TGCAGCGTTGACGGATCCGGAGGGTATGGCTACACCTTC
>TRBV7-6|TRBJ2-3|NA|NA
CASSKGPADTQYF
TGTGCCAGCAGCAAGGGCCCGGCAGATACGCAGTATTTT
>TRBV5-1|TRBJ1-6|NA|few
CASSPRDFYNSPLHF
TGCGCCAGCAGCCCTCGAGATTTCTATAATTCACCCCTCCACTTT
>TRBV6-5|TRBJ1-5|TRBD1|NA
CASSRDRDDQPQHF
TGTGCCAGCAGCCGGGACAGGGACGATCAGCCCCAGCATTTT
>TRBV27|TRBJ1-2|TRBD1|few
CASSLGQEYGYTF
TGTGCCAGCAGTTTGGGACAGGAATATGGCTACACCTTC
>TRBV9|TRBJ2-1|NA|NA
CASSVVAHGGYNEQFF
TGTGCCAGCAGCGTAGTAGCCCACGGCGGTTACAATGAGCAGTTCTTC
>TRBV4-1|TRBJ2-2|NA|few
CASRRDWSNTGELFF
TGCGCCAGCAGACGGGACTGGTCGAACACCGGGGAGCTGTTTTTT
>TRBV4-1|TRBJ2-7|NA|few
CASSQDSQVSSYEQYF
TGCGCCAGCAGCCAAGATTCACAGGTTAGCTCCTACGAGCAGTACTTC
>TRBV5-4|TRBJ2-4|TRBD1|few
CASSYGQAENIQYF
TGTGCCAGCAGTTACGGACAGGCGGAAAACATTCAGTACTTC
>TRBV4-2|TRBJ1-2|NA|NA
CASSQGDSQNYGYTF
TGTGCCAGCAGCCAAGGGGACTCTCAGAACTATGGCTACACCTTC
>TRBV6-5|TRBJ1-1|NA|NA
CASSYQGTPNTEAFF
TGTGCCAGCAGTTACCAGGGGACCCCGAACACTGAAGCTTTCTTT
>TRBV5-8|TRBJ2-7|TRBD1|few
CALTDRDRYEQYF
TGTGCCTTAACCGACAGGGATCGGTACGAGCAGTACTTC
>TRBV27|TRBJ2-4|NA|few
CASSPTGTAGALAKNIQYF
TGTGCCAGCAGTCCCACCGGGACAGCGGGGGCCCTAGCCAAAAACATTCAGTACTTC
>TRBV30|TRBJ1-2|TRBD1|NA
CAWSTGGGYGYTF
TGTGCCTGGTCGACAGGGGGCGGCTATGGCTACACCTTC
>TRBV11-3|TRBJ2-2|TRBD1|NA
CASSQVTGDTGELFF
TGTGCCAGCAGCCAGGTTACAGGGGACACCGGGGAGCTGTTTTTT
>TRBV18|TRBJ1-5|NA|NA
CASAQGSNQPQHF
TGTGCCAGCGCGCAGGGGAGCAATCAGCCCCAGCATTTT
>TRBV6-6|TRBJ1-5|NA|few
CASGGLKNQPQHF
TGTGCCAGCGGGGGGTTAAAGAATCAGCCCCAGCATTTT
>TRBV21-1|TRBJ1-5|NA|NA
CASGGRQPQHF
TGTGCCAGCGGGGGGCGGCAGCCCCAGCATTTT
>TRBV10-2|TRBJ1-1|TRBD1|few
CASIQGGRDEAFF
TGCGCCAGCATACAGGGGGGAAGGGATGAAGCTTTCTTT
>TRBV9|TRBJ2-5|NA|few
CASSLRPRGQETQYF
TGTGCCAGCAGCCTCAGGCCCCGAGGTCAAGAGACCCAGTACTTC
>TRBV29-1|TRBJ2-1|TRBD2|few
CSWGPSSGHEQFF
TGCAGCTGGGGGCCCTCTAGCGGGCATGAGCAGTTCTTC
>TRBV9|TRBJ1-6|NA|few
CASSVEGRGNSPLHF
TGTGCCAGCAGCGTAGAGGGACGGGGTAATTCACCCCTCCACTTT
>TRBV28|TRBJ2-7|TRBD1|NA
CASSLLGQGQYLGQYF
TGTGCCAGCAGTTTGCTGGGACAGGGGCAGTACTTGGGGCAGTACTTC
>TRBV9|TRBJ2-2|NA|NA
CASSVGRIDTGELFF
TGTGCCAGCAGCGTAGGTAGAATCGACACCGGGGAGCTGTTTTTT
>TRBV2|TRBJ2-3|TRBD1|few
CASSTTGGPDTQYF
TGTGCCAGCAGTACGACAGGGGGGCCAGATACGCAGTATTTT
>TRBV7-2|TRBJ2-7|TRBD1|NA
CASSPGTGPYEQYF
TGTGCCAGCAGCCCAGGGACAGGGCCCTACGAGCAGTACTTC
>TRBV7-6|TRBJ2-7|NA|few
CASSPRAGSSYEQYF
TGTGCCAGCAGCCCCCGGGCAGGGAGCTCCTACGAGCAGTACTTC
>TRBV29-1|TRBJ1-1|NA|few
CSASTGNTEAFF
TGCAGCGCCTCGACAGGGAACACTGAAGCTTTCTTT
>TRBV13|TRBJ2-3|NA|NA
CASSLLAYNSTDTQYF
TGTGCCAGCAGCCTCCTCGCGTATAATAGCACAGATACGCAGTATTTT
>TRBV5-6|TRBJ2-7|NA|few
CASSTSAEQYF
TGTGCCAGCAGCACCAGTGCCGAGCAGTACTTC
>TRBV2|TRBJ2-2|TRBD1|NA
CASSSTGTENTGELFF
TGTGCCAGCAGTTCAACCGGGACAGAAAACACCGGGGAGCTGTTTTTT
>TRBV6-5|TRBJ1-1|NA|once
CASSYDRRGIEAFF
TGTGCCAGCAGTTACGACAGGAGGGGAATTGAAGCTTTCTTT